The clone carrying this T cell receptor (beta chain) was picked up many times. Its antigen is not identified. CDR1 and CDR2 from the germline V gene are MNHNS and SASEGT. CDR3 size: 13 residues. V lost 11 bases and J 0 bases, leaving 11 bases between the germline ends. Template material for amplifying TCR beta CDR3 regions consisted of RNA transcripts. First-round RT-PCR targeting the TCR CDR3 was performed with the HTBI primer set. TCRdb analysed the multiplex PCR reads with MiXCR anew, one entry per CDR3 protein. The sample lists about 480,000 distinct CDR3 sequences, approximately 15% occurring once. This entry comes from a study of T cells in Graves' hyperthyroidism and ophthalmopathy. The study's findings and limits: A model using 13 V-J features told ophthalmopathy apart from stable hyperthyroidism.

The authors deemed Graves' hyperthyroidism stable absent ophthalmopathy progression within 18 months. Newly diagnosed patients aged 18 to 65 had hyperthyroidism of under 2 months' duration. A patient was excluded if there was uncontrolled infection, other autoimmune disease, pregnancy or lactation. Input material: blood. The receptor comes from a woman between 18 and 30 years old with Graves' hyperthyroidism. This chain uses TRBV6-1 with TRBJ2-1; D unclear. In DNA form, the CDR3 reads TGTGCCTGCGGCCAAAGCTCCTACAATGAGCAGTTCTTC. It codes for CACGQSSYNEQFF.